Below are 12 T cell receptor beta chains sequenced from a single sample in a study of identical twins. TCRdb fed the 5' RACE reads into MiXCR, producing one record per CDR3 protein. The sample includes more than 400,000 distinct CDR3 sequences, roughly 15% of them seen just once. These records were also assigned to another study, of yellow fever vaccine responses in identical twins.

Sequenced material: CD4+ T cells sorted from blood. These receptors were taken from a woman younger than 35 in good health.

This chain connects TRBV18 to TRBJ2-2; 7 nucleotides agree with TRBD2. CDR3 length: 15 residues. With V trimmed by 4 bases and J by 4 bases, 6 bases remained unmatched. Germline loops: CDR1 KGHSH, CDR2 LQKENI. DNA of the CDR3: TGTGCCAGCTCACTGGCGGGAGAACGCACCGGGGAGCTGTTTTTT. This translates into CASSLAGERTGELFF.

CDR3 in amino acids: CASSAGTAHNEQFF. CDR3 DNA sequence: TGTGCCAGCAGCGCTGGAACAGCTCACAATGAGCAGTTCTTC. The genes are TRBV7-9 and TRBJ2-1; D remains ambiguous. From germline, CDR1 is SEHNR and CDR2 FQNEAQ (reference sequence). The CDR3 has 14 amino acids. V was shortened by 5 bases and J by 5 bases, with 13 bases between the two germline ends.

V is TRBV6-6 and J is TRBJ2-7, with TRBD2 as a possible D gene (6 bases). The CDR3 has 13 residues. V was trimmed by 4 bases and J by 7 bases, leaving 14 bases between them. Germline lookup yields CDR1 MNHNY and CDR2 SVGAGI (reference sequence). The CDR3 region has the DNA TGTGCCAGCAGTTTCGGGGGATTCGGGGAGCAGTACGTC. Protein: CASSFGGFGEQYV.

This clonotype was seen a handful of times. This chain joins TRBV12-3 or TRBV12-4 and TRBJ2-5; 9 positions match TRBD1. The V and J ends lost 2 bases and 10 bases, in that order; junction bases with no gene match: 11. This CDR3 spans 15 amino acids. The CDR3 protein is CASSLPGTGLRGQYF. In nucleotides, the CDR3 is TGTGCCAGCAGTTTACCCGGGACAGGGCTCCGGGGCCAGTACTTC.

The CDR3 DNA reads as TGCGCCAGCAGCTTTGGGGCAGCAGCGAGGGGCGCAGATACGCAGTATTTT. This gives the protein CASSFGAAARGADTQYF. The chain has TRBV5-1 and TRBJ2-3; perhaps D is TRBD1 or TRBD2 (5 bases each). Germline CDR1 SGHRS, CDR2 YFSETQ. V lost 2 bases and J lost 4, with 20 bases in between. This CDR3 spans 17 amino acids.

The CDR3 region is CSVWPGGSSYNEQFF. The CDR3 DNA sequence: TGCAGCGTCTGGCCCGGGGGGAGCTCCTACAATGAGCAGTTCTTC. The rearrangement links TRBV29-1 to TRBJ2-1, with 7 nucleotides matching TRBD2. V gave up 6 bases and J gave up 0 bases; unmatched junction bases: 8. CDR1 SQVTM and CDR2 ANQGSEA come from the germline V gene. The CDR3 sequence is 15 residues long.

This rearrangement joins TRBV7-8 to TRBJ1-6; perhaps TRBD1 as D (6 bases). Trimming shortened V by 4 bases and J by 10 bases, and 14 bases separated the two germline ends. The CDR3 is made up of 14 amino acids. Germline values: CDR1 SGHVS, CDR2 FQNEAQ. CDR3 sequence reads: CASSWTAGGSPLHF. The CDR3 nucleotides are TGTGCCAGCAGCTGGACAGCCGGAGGCTCACCCCTCCACTTT.

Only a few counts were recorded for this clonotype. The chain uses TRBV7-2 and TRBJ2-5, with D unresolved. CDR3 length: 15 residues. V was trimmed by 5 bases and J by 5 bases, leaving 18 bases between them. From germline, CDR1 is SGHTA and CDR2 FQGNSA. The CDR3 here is CASSPLLRVEETQYF. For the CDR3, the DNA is TGTGCCAGCAGCCCCCTTTTAAGGGTGGAGGAGACCCAGTACTTC.

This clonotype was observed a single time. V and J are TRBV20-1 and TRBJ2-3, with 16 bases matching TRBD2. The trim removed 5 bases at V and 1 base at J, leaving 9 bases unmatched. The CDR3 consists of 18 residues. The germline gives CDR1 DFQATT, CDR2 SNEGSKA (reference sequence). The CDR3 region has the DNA TGCAGTGCTTCGGGACTAGCGGGGGGGCCCGCGGGCACAGATACGCAGTATTTT. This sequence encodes CSASGLAGGPAGTDTQYF.

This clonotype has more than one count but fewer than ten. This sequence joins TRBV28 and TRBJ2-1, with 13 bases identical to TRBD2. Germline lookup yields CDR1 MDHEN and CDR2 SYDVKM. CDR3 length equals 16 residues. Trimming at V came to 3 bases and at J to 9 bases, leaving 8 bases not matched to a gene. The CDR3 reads CASSFLGLAGEGEQFF. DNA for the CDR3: TGTGCCAGCAGTTTTCTTGGACTAGCGGGAGAGGGTGAGCAGTTCTTC.

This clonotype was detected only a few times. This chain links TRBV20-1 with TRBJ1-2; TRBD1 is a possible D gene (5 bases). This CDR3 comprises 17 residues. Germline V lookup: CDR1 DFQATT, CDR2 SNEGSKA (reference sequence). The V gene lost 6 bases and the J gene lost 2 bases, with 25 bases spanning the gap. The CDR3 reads CSASPANAFGANYGYTF. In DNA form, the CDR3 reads TGCAGTGCGAGCCCCGCAAACGCGTTTGGGGCGAACTATGGCTACACCTTC.

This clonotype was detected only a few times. CDR3 loop: CSARVPGDSNQPQHF. The CDR3 DNA reads TGCAGTGCTAGAGTCCCCGGGGATAGCAATCAGCCCCAGCATTTT. The chain combines TRBV20-1 with TRBJ1-5; no definite D call. Per germline, CDR1 DFQATT and CDR2 SNEGSKA (reference sequence). This CDR3 contains 15 residues. With 1 base removed from V and 0 bases from J, the gap between germline ends came to 10 bases.